The source of this TCR beta chain is a study of blood T cells in healthy people across ages. Comments on this clonotype: Its antigen is unidentified.

It was with a sample-barcoded 5' primer and a J-beta primer mix that a second PCR of roughly 6 to 12 cycles was run. TCRdb called the 5' RACE reads again in MiXCR, with one record for every CDR3 protein. The sample has about 1.6 million distinct CDR3 sequences, about 35% seen once; the top ten hold roughly 10%. Study-wide results and caveats: The percentage of naive T cells correlated strongly with TCR beta diversity. The long-lived group displayed more naive CD4+ cells, plus higher diversity, than the aged donors did.

Staff drew roughly 10 milliliters of peripheral blood from each donor. Samples had at least 7 million PBMCs isolated from them. The CDR3 consists of 14 residues. Trimming pared 5 bases from V and 3 bases from J, leaving 13 bases between. The germline gives CDR1 SGHVS, CDR2 FNYEAQ. This chain links TRBV7-6 with TRBJ1-1; the D is unclear. The clonotype originates from a woman aged 25-40 years in good health. Sequences were obtained from blood. DNA for the CDR3: TGTGCCAGCAGCGACCGCTTCTCGGACACTGAAGCTTTCTTT. Translating gives CASSDRFSDTEAFF.